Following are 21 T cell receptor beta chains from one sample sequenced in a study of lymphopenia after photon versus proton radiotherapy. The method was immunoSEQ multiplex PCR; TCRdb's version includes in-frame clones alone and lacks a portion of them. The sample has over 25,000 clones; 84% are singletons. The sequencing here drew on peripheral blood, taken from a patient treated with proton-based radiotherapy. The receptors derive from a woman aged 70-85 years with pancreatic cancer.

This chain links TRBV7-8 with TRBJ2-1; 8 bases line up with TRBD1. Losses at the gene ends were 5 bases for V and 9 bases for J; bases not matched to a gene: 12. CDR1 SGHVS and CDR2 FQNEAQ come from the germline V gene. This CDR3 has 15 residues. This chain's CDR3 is CASSTRTGTYREQFF. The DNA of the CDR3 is TGTGCCAGCAGCACCCGGACAGGGACGTACCGTGAGCAGTTCTTC. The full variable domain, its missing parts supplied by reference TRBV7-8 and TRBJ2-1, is GAGVSQSPRYKVAKRGQDVALRCDPISGHVSLFWYQQALGQGPEFLTYFQNEAQLDKSGLPSDRFFAERPEGSVSTLKIQRTQQEDSAVYLCASSTRTGTYREQFFGPGTRLTVL.

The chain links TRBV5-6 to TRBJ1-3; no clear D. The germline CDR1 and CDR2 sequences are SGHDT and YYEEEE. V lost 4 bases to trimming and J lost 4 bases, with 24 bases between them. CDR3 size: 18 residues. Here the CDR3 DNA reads TGTGCCAGCAGCCGAACCCAAAAAAGGCAGGACGTCGGAAACACCATATATTTT. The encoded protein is CASSRTQKRQDVGNTIYF.

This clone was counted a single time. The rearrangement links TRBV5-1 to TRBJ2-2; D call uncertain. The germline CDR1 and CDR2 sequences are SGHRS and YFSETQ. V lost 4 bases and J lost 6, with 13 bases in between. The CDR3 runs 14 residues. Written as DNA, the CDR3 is TGCGCCAGCAGCACCCCGGACCCGGCCGGGGAGCTGTTTTTT. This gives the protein CASSTPDPAGELFF. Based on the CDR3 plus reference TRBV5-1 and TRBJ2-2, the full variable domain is KAGVTQTPRYLIKTRGQQVTLSCSPISGHRSVSWYQQTPGQGLQFLFEYFSETQRNKGNFPGRFSGRQFSNSRSEMNVSTLELGDSALYLCASSTPDPAGELFFGEGSRLTVL.

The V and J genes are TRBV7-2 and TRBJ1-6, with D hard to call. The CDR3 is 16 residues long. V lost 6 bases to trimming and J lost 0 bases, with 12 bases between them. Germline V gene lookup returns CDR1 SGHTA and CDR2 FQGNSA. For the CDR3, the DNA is TGTGCCAGCAGTCTCCCCCCCAGCTCCTATAATTCACCCCTCCACTTT. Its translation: CASSLPPSSYNSPLHF.

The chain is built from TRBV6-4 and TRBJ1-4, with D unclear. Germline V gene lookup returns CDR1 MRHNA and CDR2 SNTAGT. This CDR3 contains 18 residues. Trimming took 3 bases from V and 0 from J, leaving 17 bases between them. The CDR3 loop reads CASSEPEIHGTTNEKLFF. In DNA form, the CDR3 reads TGTGCCAGCAGTGAACCCGAGATCCACGGCACAACTAATGAAAAACTGTTTTTT.

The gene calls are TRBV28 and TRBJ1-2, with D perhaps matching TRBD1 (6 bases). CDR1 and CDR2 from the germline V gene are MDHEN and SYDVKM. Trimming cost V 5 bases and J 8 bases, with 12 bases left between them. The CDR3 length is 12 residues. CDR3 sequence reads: CASSTQGWGYTF. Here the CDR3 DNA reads TGTGCCAGCAGTACACAGGGTTGGGGCTACACCTTC.

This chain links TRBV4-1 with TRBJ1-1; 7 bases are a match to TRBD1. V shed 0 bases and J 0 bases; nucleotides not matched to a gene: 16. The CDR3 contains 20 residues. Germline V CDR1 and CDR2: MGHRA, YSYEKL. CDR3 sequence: CASSQEWSGTAVPLNTEAFF. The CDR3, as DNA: TGCGCCAGCAGCCAAGAATGGTCAGGGACAGCCGTACCCTTGAACACTGAAGCTTTCTTT.

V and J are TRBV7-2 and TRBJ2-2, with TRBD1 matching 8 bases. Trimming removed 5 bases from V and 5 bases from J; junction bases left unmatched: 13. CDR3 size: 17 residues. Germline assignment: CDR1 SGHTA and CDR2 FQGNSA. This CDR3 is CASSPIAGTGFTGELFF. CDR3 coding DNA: TGTGCCAGCAGCCCCATAGCCGGGACAGGCTTTACCGGGGAGCTGTTTTTT.

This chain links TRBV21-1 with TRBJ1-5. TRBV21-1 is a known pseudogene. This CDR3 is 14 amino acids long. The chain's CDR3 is CASSKVENNQPQHF. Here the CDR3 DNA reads TGTGCCAGCAGCAAAGTGGAGAACAATCAGCCCCAGCATTTT.

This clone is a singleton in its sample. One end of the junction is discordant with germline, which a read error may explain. CDR3 amino acids: CASSEDRGSQPQHF. CDR3 bases: TGTGCCAGCAGCGAAGACAGGGGGAGTCAGCCCCAGCATTTT. The J gene is TRBJ1-5, the V gene TRBV6-1; 9 nucleotides line up with TRBD1. Germline V gene sequence: CDR1 MNHNS, CDR2 SASEGT. The CDR3 sequence is 14 residues long.

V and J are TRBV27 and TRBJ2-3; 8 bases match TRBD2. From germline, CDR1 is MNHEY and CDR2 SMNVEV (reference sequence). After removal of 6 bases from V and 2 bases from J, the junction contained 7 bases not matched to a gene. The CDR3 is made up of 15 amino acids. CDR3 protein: CASSVLAGPTDTQYF. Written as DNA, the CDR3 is TGTGCCAGCAGCGTCCTAGCGGGCCCCACAGATACGCAGTATTTT.

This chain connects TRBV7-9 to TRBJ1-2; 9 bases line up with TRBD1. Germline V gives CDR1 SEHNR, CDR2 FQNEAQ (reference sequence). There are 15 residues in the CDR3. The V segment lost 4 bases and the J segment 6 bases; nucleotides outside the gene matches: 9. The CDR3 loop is CASSSSDRGTDGYTF. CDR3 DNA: TGTGCCAGCAGCTCAAGCGACAGGGGGACCGATGGCTACACCTTC.

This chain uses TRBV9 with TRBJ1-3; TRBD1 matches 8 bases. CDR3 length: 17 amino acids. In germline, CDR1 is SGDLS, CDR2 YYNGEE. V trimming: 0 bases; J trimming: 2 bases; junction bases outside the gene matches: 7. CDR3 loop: CASSVALPGQAGNTIYF. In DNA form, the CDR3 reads TGTGCCAGCAGCGTAGCTCTACCGGGACAGGCTGGAAACACCATATATTTT.

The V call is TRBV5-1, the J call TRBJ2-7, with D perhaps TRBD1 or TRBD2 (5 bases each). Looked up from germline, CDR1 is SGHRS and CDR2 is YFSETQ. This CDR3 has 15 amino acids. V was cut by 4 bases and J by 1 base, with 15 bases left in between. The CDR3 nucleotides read TGCGCCAGCAGCCCGATCGGGGACGGTTCCTACGAGCAGTACTTC. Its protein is CASSPIGDGSYEQYF.

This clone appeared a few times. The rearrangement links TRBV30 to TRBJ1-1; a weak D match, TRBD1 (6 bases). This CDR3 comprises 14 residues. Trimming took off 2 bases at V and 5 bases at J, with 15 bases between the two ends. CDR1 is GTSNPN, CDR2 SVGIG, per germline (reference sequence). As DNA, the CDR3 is TGTGCCTGGAGTAAACAGGGTTGGGGGACTGAAGCTTTCTTT. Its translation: CAWSKQGWGTEAFF.

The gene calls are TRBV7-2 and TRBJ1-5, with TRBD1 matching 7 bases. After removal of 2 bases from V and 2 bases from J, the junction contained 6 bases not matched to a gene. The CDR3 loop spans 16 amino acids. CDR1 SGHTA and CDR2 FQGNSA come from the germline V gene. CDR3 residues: CASSLLGGRGNQPQHF. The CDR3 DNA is TGTGCCAGCAGCTTATTAGGGGGCCGTGGCAATCAGCCCCAGCATTTT.

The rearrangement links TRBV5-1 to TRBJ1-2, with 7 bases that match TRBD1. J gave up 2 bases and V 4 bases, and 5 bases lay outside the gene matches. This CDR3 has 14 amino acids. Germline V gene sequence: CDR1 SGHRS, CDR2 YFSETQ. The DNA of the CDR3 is TGCGCCAGCAGCCCGGGACAGAGCAACTATGGCTACACCTTC. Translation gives CASSPGQSNYGYTF.

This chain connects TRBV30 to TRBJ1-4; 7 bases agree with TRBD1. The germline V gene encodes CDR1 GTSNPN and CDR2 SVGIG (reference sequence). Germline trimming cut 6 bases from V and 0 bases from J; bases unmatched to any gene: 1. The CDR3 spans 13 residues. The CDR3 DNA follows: TGTGCCTGCACAGGGGCAACTAATGAAAAACTGTTTTTT. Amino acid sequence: CACTGATNEKLFF.

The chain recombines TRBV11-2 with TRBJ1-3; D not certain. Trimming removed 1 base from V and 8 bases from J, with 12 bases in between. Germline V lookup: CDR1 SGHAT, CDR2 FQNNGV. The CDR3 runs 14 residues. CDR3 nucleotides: TGTGCCAGCAGCTTAGTAGACTGGTGGGACACCATATATTTT. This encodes CASSLVDWWDTIYF.

CDR3 nucleotide sequence: TGTGCCAGTAGTCGACCGGGCACTGAAGCTTTCTTT. Its protein product is CASSRPGTEAFF. V and J are TRBV19 and TRBJ1-1; no reliable D call. The germline CDR1 and CDR2 sequences are LNHDA and SQIVND (reference sequence). Trimming removed 5 bases at V and 4 bases at J, with 8 bases between. The CDR3 covers 12 residues.

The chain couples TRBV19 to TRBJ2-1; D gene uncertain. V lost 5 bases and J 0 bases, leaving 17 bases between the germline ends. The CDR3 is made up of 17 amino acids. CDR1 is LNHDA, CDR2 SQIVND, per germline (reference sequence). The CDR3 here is CASSVRSLRDSYNEQFF. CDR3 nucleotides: TGTGCCAGTAGTGTTCGATCGTTAAGGGACTCCTACAATGAGCAGTTCTTC.